The 14 T cell receptor beta chains given below trace back to one sample, sequenced in a study of T-cell memory formation after mild COVID-19. TCRdb re-called the 5' RACE reads through MiXCR, storing one row per CDR3 protein. Of 180,000 or so distinct CDR3 sequences in the sample, around a tenth are singletons; the top ten hold approximately 3.4%. The specimen sequenced was PBMCs or a T cell subset sorted from them (not recorded which). The receptors here all came from a man between 18 and 35 years old who had mild COVID-19 (a few samples of this study predate the infection). Cell type and time point are not known.

This clonotype was detected a few times. J is TRBJ1-1 and V is TRBV3-1; tentative D call: TRBD1 (6 bases). Germline V gives CDR1 LGHDT, CDR2 YNNKEL (reference sequence). Trimming stripped 4 bases from V and 0 bases from J, with 12 bases between. The CDR3 totals 15 residues. In DNA, the CDR3 is TGTGCCAGCAGCCCAAGGGGGGGGTTGAACACTGAAGCTTTCTTT. This translates into CASSPRGGLNTEAFF.

This clonotype has more than one count but fewer than ten. CDR3 in DNA: TGTGCCAGCAGCCTCCTGTCTGCCCAGAAGGAGACCCAGTACTTC. Translated, it gives CASSLLSAQKETQYF. The rearrangement links TRBV5-6 to TRBJ2-5, with D uncertain. The CDR3 sequence is 15 residues long. V shed 4 bases and J shed 5 bases, with 18 bases lying between them. Germline V gene data show CDR1 as SGHDT and CDR2 as YYEEEE. Filled out from reference TRBV5-6 and TRBJ2-5, the complete variable domain reads DAGVTQSPTHLIKTRGQQVTLRCSPKSGHDTVSWYQQALGQGPQFIFQYYEEEERQRGNFPDRFSGHQFPNYSSELNVNALLLGDSALYLCASSLLSAQKETQYFGPGTRLLVL.

The chain links TRBV7-6 to TRBJ2-7; perhaps TRBD2 as D (7 bases). The CDR3 has 14 amino acids. The V end was cut by 4 bases, the J end by 2 bases, with 12 bases between. CDR1 SGHVS and CDR2 FNYEAQ come from the germline V gene. The DNA for the CDR3 is TGTGCCAGCAGCTCCGGGGGGACAACCTACGAGCAGTACTTC. It translates to CASSSGGTTYEQYF.

V and J are TRBV7-3 and TRBJ1-5; D is uncertain. CDR3 length: 13 residues. V was cut by 0 bases and J by 6 bases, with 6 bases left in between. Germline values: CDR1 SGHTA, CDR2 FQGTGA. CDR3 region: CASSLTGSQPQHF. CDR3 coding DNA: TGTGCCAGCAGCTTAACGGGAAGTCAGCCCCAGCATTTT.

In this sample, this clonotype turned up many times. The chain links TRBV6-5 to TRBJ2-1, with TRBD1 matching over 11 bases. The CDR3 is 15 amino acids. From germline, CDR1 is MNHEY and CDR2 SVGAGI. With V trimmed by 4 bases and J by 7 bases, 6 bases remained unmatched. The chain's CDR3 is CASSSGTGGINEQFF. The CDR3, as DNA: TGTGCCAGCAGTTCCGGGACAGGGGGGATTAATGAGCAGTTCTTC.

The chain carries TRBV5-1 and TRBJ1-3; 9 bases are a match to TRBD1. Per the germline V gene, CDR1 is SGHRS and CDR2 is YFSETQ. V was clipped by 0 bases and J by 3 bases; unmatched bases: 4. This CDR3 contains 16 residues. The CDR3 sequence: CASSLEGQGYGNTIYF. The CDR3 DNA reads TGCGCCAGCAGCTTGGAGGGACAGGGTTATGGAAACACCATATATTTT.

This clonotype occurred a few times. This chain joins TRBV24-1 and TRBJ1-2; a possible D gene is TRBD1 (5 bases). Germline V gene lookup returns CDR1 KGHDR and CDR2 SFDVKD. V was cut by 3 bases and J by 4 bases, with 11 bases left in between. The CDR3 contains 14 residues. CDR3 in amino acids: CATSDPGTSYGYTF. The DNA of the CDR3 is TGTGCCACCAGTGATCCCGGGACTTCCTATGGCTACACCTTC.

This clonotype was counted only a few times. The V gene is TRBV2, the J gene TRBJ1-5; tentatively, D is TRBD1 (5 bases). The CDR3 extends over 14 amino acids. Germline CDR1 SNHLY, CDR2 FYNNEI. V gave up 0 bases and J gave up 6 bases, with 9 bases separating them. The CDR3 protein is CASSEASGRQPQHF. In DNA form, the CDR3 reads TGTGCCAGCAGTGAAGCTTCAGGGCGTCAGCCCCAGCATTTT.

This clonotype was detected a few times. V usage is TRBV12-5 and J usage is TRBJ1-5, with D possibly being TRBD1 (6 bases). This CDR3 is 15 amino acids long. Germline CDR1 is LGHNT and CDR2 is FRNRAP. V was trimmed by 0 bases and J by 5 bases, leaving 11 bases between them. CDR3 in DNA: TGTGCTAGTGGTTTGGTACCTGGGGGCGATCAGCCCCAGCATTTT. It specifies CASGLVPGGDQPQHF.

This clonotype was observed a handful of times. This rearrangement joins TRBV5-1 to TRBJ2-7, with a possible D match to TRBD1 (6 bases). From germline, CDR1 is SGHRS and CDR2 YFSETQ. The CDR3 covers 15 residues. With 2 bases removed from V and 1 base from J, the gap between germline ends came to 13 bases. The chain's CDR3 is CASSFGQGSSYEQYV. The CDR3 DNA reads as TGCGCCAGCAGCTTCGGGCAGGGGTCTTCCTACGAGCAGTACGTC.

V is TRBV19 and J is TRBJ1-1; TRBD1 matches 9 bases. CDR1 and CDR2 (germline): LNHDA, SQIVND (reference sequence). The CDR3 has 16 residues. Trimming removed 7 bases from V and 10 bases from J; junction bases left unmatched: 19. The CDR3 is CASIGTGSRVSGGAFF. As DNA, the CDR3 is TGTGCCAGTATCGGGACAGGGTCTCGAGTATCAGGGGGAGCTTTCTTT.

This clonotype was seen ten or more times. The chain employs TRBV12-3 or TRBV12-4 and TRBJ2-5; D perhaps matches TRBD1 (6 bases). V shed 5 bases and J shed 5 bases, with 18 bases lying between them. There are 15 residues in the CDR3. In DNA, the CDR3 is TGTGCCAGCAGTCCTAACCCTACAGGGACCGAGACCCAGTACTTC. It codes for CASSPNPTGTETQYF.

The table lists this clonotype with a few counts. V is TRBV20-1 and J is TRBJ2-1; TRBD2 is a possible D gene (5 bases). Trimming took off 3 bases at V and 0 bases at J, with 6 bases between the two ends. This CDR3 is 13 amino acids long. Looked up from germline, CDR1 is DFQATT and CDR2 is SNEGSKA (reference sequence). This CDR3 reads CSASGVSYNEQFF. DNA of the CDR3: TGCAGTGCTAGCGGGGTCTCCTACAATGAGCAGTTCTTC.

This clonotype came up a few times. The chain links TRBV6-6 to TRBJ1-1; weak D call: TRBD1 (6 bases). This CDR3 has 12 residues. CDR1 is MNHNY and CDR2 is SVGAGI in the germline V gene (reference sequence). V lost 11 bases, J lost 1 base, and 11 bases lay in between. The CDR3 loop is CAGGQKNTEAFF. In DNA form, the CDR3 reads TGTGCCGGGGGACAAAAGAACACTGAAGCTTTCTTT.